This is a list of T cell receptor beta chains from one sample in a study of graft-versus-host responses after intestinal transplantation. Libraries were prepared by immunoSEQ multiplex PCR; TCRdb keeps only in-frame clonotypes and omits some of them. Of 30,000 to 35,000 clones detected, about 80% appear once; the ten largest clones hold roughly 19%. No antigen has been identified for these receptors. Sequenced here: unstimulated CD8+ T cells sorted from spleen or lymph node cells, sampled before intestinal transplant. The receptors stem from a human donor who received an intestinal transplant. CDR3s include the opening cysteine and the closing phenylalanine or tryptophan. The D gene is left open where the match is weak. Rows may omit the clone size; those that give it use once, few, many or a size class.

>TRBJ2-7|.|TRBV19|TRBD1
CASSVWDRGSYEQYF
TGTGCCAGTAGTGTATGGGACAGGGGGTCGTACGAGCAGTACTTC
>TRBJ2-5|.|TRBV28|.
CASSTIFGRGRETQYF
TGTGCCAGCAGTACTATTTTCGGGAGAGGGCGAGAGACCCAGTACTTC
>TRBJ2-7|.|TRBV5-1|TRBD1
CASSYRDRGYEQYF
TGCGCCAGCAGCTACCGGGACAGGGGCTACGAGCAGTACTTC
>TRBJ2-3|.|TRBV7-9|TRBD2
CASRTSGNYTQYF
TGTGCCAGCCGGACTAGCGGGAATTATACGCAGTATTTT
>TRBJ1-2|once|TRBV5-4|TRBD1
CASSPSGTVRYGYTF
TGTGCCAGCAGCCCGAGTGGGACAGTTCGATATGGCTACACCTTC
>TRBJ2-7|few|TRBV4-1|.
CASSQGWSRYEQYF
TGCGCCAGCAGCCAAGGGTGGAGCCGCTACGAGCAGTACTTC
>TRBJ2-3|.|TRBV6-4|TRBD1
CASSDATGGTDTQYF
TGTGCCAGCAGTGACGCGACAGGGGGCACAGATACGCAGTATTTT
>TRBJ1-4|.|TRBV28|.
CASSPSRQVGNEKLFF
TGTGCCAGCAGCCCCTCTCGACAGGTGGGCAATGAAAAACTGTTTTTT
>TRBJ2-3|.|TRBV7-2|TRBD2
CANSNSRGGDRTDTQYF
TGTGCCAACTCTAACTCCCGGGGGGGAGATAGGACAGATACGCAGTATTTT
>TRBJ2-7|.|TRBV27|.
CASSLGAFYEQYF
TGTGCCAGCAGTTTAGGGGCTTTCTACGAGCAGTACTTC
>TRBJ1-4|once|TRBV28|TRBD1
CASSLPGQLAVIAF
TGTGCCAGCAGTCTACCGGGACAGTTGGCCGTAATAGCTTTT
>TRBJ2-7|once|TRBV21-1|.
CASSKGMDRSTYEQYF
TGTGCCAGCAGCAAAGGTATGGACAGGTCAACCTACGAGCAGTACTTC
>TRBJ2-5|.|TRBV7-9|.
CASSPPASAETQYF
TGTGCCAGCAGCCCGCCTGCTAGCGCAGAGACCCAGTACTTC
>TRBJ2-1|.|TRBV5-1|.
CASSLEQPNEQFF
TGCGCCAGCAGCTTGGAACAGCCCAATGAGCAGTTCTTC
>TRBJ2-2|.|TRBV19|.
CASIPGVGLPNTGELFF
TGTGCCAGTATTCCGGGAGTAGGGTTGCCGAACACCGGGGAGCTGTTTTTT
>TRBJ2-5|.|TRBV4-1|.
CASSQQGAQETQYF
TGCGCCAGCAGCCAACAGGGTGCCCAAGAGACCCAGTACTTC
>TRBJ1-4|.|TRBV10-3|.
CASGRDSTNEKLFF
TGTGCCTCCGGACGGGATTCAACTAATGAAAAACTGTTTTTT
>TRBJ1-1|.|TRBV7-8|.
CASSLGFAGMNTEAFF
TGTGCCAGCAGCTTAGGATTCGCAGGGATGAACACTGAAGCTTTCTTT
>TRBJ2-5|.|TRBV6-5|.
CASKNTGETQYF
TGTGCCAGCAAAAATACGGGGGAGACCCAGTACTTC
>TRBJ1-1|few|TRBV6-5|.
CASSSQGWTEAFF
TGTGCCAGCAGTTCGCAGGGGTGGACTGAAGCTTTCTTT
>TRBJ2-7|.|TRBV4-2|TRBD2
CASSQDTQREAPPTYEQYF
TGTGCCAGCAGCCAAGATACCCAGCGGGAGGCCCCCCCTACCTACGAGCAGTACTTC
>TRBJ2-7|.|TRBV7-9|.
CASSLARGGGISYEQYF
TGTGCCAGCAGCTTAGCGCGGGGTGGAGGGATCTCCTACGAGCAGTACTTC
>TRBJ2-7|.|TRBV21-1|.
CAAAWQYF
TGTGCCGCAGCGTGGCAGTACTTC
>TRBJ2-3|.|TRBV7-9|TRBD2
CASSSLEREGYTDTQYF
TGTGCCAGCAGCTCCCTCGAGCGGGAGGGTTACACAGATACGCAGTATTTT
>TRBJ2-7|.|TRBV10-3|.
CAISGGERAREQYF
TGTGCCATCAGCGGAGGGGAGAGGGCCCGAGAGCAGTACTTC
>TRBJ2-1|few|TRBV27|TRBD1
CASSLRTGGYNEQFF
TGTGCCAGCAGTTTAAGGACAGGGGGATACAATGAGCAGTTCTTC
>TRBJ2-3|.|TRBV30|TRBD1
CAWGRQGAFTDTQYF
TGTGCCTGGGGTAGACAGGGGGCTTTCACAGATACGCAGTATTTT
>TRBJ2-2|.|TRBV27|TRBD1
CASTGTATGELFF
TGTGCCAGCACCGGGACAGCCACCGGGGAGCTGTTTTTT
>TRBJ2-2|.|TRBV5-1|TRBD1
CASSLGTANTGELFF
TGCGCCAGCAGCCTCGGGACAGCGAACACCGGGGAGCTGTTTTTT
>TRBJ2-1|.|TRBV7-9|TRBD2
CASSFRGRDNEQFF
TGTGCCAGCAGCTTTCGCGGGAGGGACAATGAGCAGTTCTTC
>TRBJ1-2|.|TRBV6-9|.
CASSYVGGGYTF
TGTGCCAGCAGTTACGTAGGGGGTGGCTACACCTTC
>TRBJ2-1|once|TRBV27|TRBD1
CASSYRDRGPHEQFF
TGTGCCAGCAGTTACCGGGACAGGGGGCCGCATGAGCAGTTCTTC
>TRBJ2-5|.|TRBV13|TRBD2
CASSLEASGIEETQYF
TGTGCCAGCAGCTTAGAGGCTAGCGGGATTGAGGAGACCCAGTACTTC
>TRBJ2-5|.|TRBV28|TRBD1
CASSPRQGVMLQETQYF
TGTGCCAGCAGTCCCCGACAGGGGGTGATGCTCCAAGAGACCCAGTACTTC
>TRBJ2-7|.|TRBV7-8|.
CASSLVGGPGYEQYF
TGTGCCAGCAGCTTAGTTGGAGGGCCGGGGTACGAGCAGTACTTC
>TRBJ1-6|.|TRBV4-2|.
CASSQATGNSPLHF
TGTGCCAGCAGCCAAGCGACAGGTAATTCACCCCTCCACTTT
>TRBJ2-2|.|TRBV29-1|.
CSVRQNTGELFF
TGCAGCGTCCGACAGAACACCGGGGAGCTGTTTTTT
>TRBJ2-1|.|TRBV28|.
CASRRDGSWGEQFF
TGTGCCAGCAGGAGGGACGGGAGCTGGGGTGAGCAGTTCTTC
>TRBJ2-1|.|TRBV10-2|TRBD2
CASGLVDYYNEQFF
TGCGCCAGCGGACTAGTTGATTACTACAATGAGCAGTTCTTC
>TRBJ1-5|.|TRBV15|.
CATSRERGLGDQPQHF
TGTGCCACCAGCAGAGAGCGGGGGCTCGGAGATCAGCCCCAGCATTTT
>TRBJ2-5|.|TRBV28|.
CASSLPRWGGTQYF
TGTGCCAGCAGTTTACCCCGGTGGGGAGGGACCCAGTACTTC
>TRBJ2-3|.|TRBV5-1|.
CASSFAGSSTDTQYF
TGCGCCAGCAGCTTTGCAGGTTCGAGCACAGATACGCAGTATTTT
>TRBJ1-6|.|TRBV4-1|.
CASSQGSSYNSPLHF
TGCGCCAGCAGCCAAGGTAGCTCCTATAATTCACCCCTCCACTTT
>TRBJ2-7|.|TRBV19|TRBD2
CASSMSAGGIYSREQYF
TGTGCCAGTAGTATGTCAGCGGGAGGGATCTACTCCCGGGAGCAGTACTTC
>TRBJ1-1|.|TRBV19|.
CASSRERRNTEAFF
TGTGCCAGTAGTAGAGAGAGGCGGAACACTGAAGCTTTCTTT
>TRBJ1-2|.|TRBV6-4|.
CASRGRMDVGYTF
TGTGCCAGCAGAGGCAGGATGGATGTTGGCTACACCTTC
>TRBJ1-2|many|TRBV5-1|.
CASSLAGGDGYTF
TGCGCCAGCAGCTTGGCCGGAGGGGATGGCTACACCTTC
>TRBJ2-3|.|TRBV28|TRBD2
CASSLKGLATTDTQYF
TGTGCCAGCAGTTTAAAGGGACTAGCGACCACAGATACGCAGTATTTT
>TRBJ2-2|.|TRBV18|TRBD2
CASSPGLAGLTGELFF
TGTGCCAGCTCACCTGGGCTAGCGGGGCTCACCGGGGAGCTGTTTTTT
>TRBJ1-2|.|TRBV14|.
CASSQGSFDGNYGYTF
TGTGCCAGCAGCCAAGGGAGTTTTGATGGAAACTATGGCTACACCTTC
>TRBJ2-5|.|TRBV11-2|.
CASSLVGGSETQYF
TGTGCCAGCAGCTTGGTTGGAGGGTCGGAGACCCAGTACTTC
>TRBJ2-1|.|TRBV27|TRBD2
CASTDSGGDNEQFF
TGTGCCAGCACTGATAGCGGGGGGGACAATGAGCAGTTCTTC
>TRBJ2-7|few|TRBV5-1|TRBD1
CASSLYRGHYEQYF
TGCGCCAGCAGCTTGTACAGGGGGCACTACGAGCAGTACTTC
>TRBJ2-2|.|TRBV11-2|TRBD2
CASSPPPGGGTGELFF
TGTGCCAGCAGCCCACCCCCGGGAGGGGGCACCGGGGAGCTGTTTTTT
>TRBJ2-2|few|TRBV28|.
CASSRRVHGVRELFF
TGTGCCAGCAGTCGCAGAGTCCACGGGGTCAGGGAGCTGTTTTTT
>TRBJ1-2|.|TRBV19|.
CASSGNTDSFYGYTF
TGTGCCAGTAGTGGAAATACTGACAGCTTCTATGGCTACACCTTC
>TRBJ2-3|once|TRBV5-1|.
CASSLLAGTDTQYF
TGCGCCAGCAGCTTGTTGGCGGGCACAGATACGCAGTATTTT
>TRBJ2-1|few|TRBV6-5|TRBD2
CASSSTSGTYNEQFF
TGTGCCAGCAGTTCAACTAGCGGGACCTACAATGAGCAGTTCTTC
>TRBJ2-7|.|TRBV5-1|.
CASSLNSVEQYF
TGCGCCAGCAGCTTGAATAGCGTCGAGCAGTACTTC
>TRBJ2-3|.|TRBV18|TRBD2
CASSPLAGGYTDTQYF
TGTGCCAGCTCACCTCTAGCGGGAGGGTACACAGATACGCAGTATTTT